One and the same sample provided the 13 T cell receptor beta chains below, sequenced in a study of cytomegalovirus exposure and HLA in healthy donors. The PCR ran on 60 Vbeta and 13 Jbeta primers. The assay was immunoSEQ multiplex PCR, and TCRdb's table has in-frame clones only and misses some. This table has about 130,000 clones, 80% appearing once. Input material: PBMCs. Receptors originate from a man between 25 and 39 years old in good health and CMV-seronegative.

The chain employs TRBV4-1 and TRBJ1-2; D may be TRBD1 (5 bases). The germline V gene has CDR1 MGHRA and CDR2 YSYEKL. The CDR3 is 16 amino acids. V lost 3 bases, J lost 8 bases, and 22 bases lay in between. For the CDR3, the DNA is TGCGCCAGCAGCCATGCCGGGACTGTAAACTATGAGGGCTACACCTTC. Translation gives CASSHAGTVNYEGYTF.

This clone was counted between two and nine times. The chain couples TRBV2 to TRBJ2-1, with 13 bases aligning to TRBD2. The V gene end was trimmed by 6 bases and the J gene end by 9 bases; junction bases not matched to a gene: 2. Germline loops: CDR1 SNHLY, CDR2 FYNNEI. This CDR3 spans 13 amino acids. As DNA, the CDR3 is TGTGCCAGCAGCAGACTAGCGGGAGGTGAGCAGTTCTTC. It codes for CASSRLAGGEQFF.

The genes are TRBV7-8 and TRBJ1-4; 10 bases are a match to TRBD1. J lost 7 bases, V lost 2 bases, and 4 bases had no gene match. The CDR3 has 15 amino acids. The germline gives CDR1 SGHVS, CDR2 FQNEAQ. The CDR3 spells CASSLRQGASEKLFF. DNA of the CDR3: TGTGCCAGCAGCTTAAGACAGGGGGCAAGTGAAAAACTGTTTTTT.

The chain employs TRBV6-5 and TRBJ1-1; 8 nucleotides align to TRBD1. The CDR3 covers 15 residues. In germline, CDR1 is MNHEY, CDR2 SVGAGI. V shed 2 bases and J 1 base; nucleotides not matched to a gene: 3. The CDR3 region is CASSYGTGSNTEAFF. CDR3 DNA sequence: TGTGCCAGCAGTTACGGGACAGGATCGAACACTGAAGCTTTCTTT.

This chain joins TRBV7-9 and TRBJ2-2; 12 bases are shared with TRBD2. Germline V gives CDR1 SEHNR, CDR2 FQNEAQ (reference sequence). V lost 7 bases and J lost 5; bases outside the gene matches: 5. There are 15 residues in the CDR3. CDR3 in DNA: TGTGCCAGCATGTCGGGACTAGCGGGTACCGGGGAGCTGTTTTTT. Its protein product is CASMSGLAGTGELFF.

The V and J genes are TRBV19 and TRBJ2-7; 11 nucleotides match TRBD1. V was clipped by 4 bases and J by 2 bases; unmatched bases: 4. CDR1 is LNHDA, CDR2 SQIVND, per germline (reference sequence). The CDR3 covers 15 residues. CDR3 coding DNA: TGTGCCAGTAGTACGGGGACAGGGGGAGCCTACGAGCAGTACTTC. It yields the protein CASSTGTGGAYEQYF.

V usage is TRBV2 and J usage is TRBJ2-2; 9 positions match TRBD1. The CDR3 runs to 15 residues. Germline V gives CDR1 SNHLY, CDR2 FYNNEI. After removal of 6 bases from V and 7 bases from J, the junction contained 9 bases not matched to a gene. CDR3: CASRRTGGEGGELFF. DNA for the CDR3: TGTGCCAGCAGACGTACAGGGGGCGAGGGCGGGGAGCTGTTTTTT.

J is TRBJ1-1 and V is TRBV29-1; no clear D. The germline gives CDR1 SQVTM, CDR2 ANQGSEA. This CDR3 spans 13 amino acids. V was clipped by 3 bases and J by 0 bases, with 8 bases between them. This CDR3 reads CSVEGGLNTEAFF. The CDR3 DNA follows: TGCAGCGTTGAGGGAGGCCTGAACACTGAAGCTTTCTTT.

This clone showed up just a few times. The gene calls are TRBV7-2 and TRBJ2-7, with unresolved D. CDR1 is SGHTA, CDR2 FQGNSA, per germline. V lost 5 bases and J 6 bases, leaving 11 bases between the germline ends. This CDR3 has 12 residues. The CDR3 region is CASSQQLAEQYF. In DNA form, the CDR3 reads TGTGCCAGCAGCCAACAATTGGCCGAGCAGTACTTC.

The genes are TRBV10-1 and TRBJ2-3; no definite D call. V lost 3 bases and J 2 bases, leaving 15 bases between the germline ends. In germline, CDR1 is WNHNN, CDR2 SYGVQD (reference sequence). This CDR3 spans 16 amino acids. CDR3 nucleotides: TGCGCCAGCAGTGATCGTTCAGGCATCTCCACAGATACGCAGTATTTT. This codes for CASSDRSGISTDTQYF.

The chain couples TRBV5-4 to TRBJ2-7; 7 bases align to TRBD1. V lost 0 bases and J lost 1; bases outside the gene matches: 1. Germline values: CDR1 SGHNT, CDR2 YYREEE (reference sequence). This CDR3 spans 14 amino acids. The CDR3 is CASSLGGQSYEQYF. The CDR3 DNA follows: TGTGCCAGCAGCTTGGGGGGACAGTCCTACGAGCAGTACTTC.

In its sample, this clone was seen once. The chain is built from TRBV28 and TRBJ2-3, with D perhaps TRBD1 (6 bases). From germline, CDR1 is MDHEN and CDR2 SYDVKM. CDR3 length equals 16 residues. Trimming stripped 5 bases from V and 2 bases from J, with 17 bases between. CDR3 coding DNA: TGTGCCAGCAGTGCCCCTGGACAGCCATCCACAGATACGCAGTATTTT. It yields the protein CASSAPGQPSTDTQYF.

The chain carries TRBV25-1 and TRBJ1-4; 9 positions match TRBD1. Germline loops: CDR1 MGHDK, CDR2 SYGVNS. Trimming cost V 1 base and J 6 bases; bases outside gene matches: 6. CDR3 length equals 16 residues. CDR3 sequence (DNA): TGTGCCAGCAGTGAATTACCGGGACAGGGTGATGAAAAACTGTTTTTT. The encoded protein is CASSELPGQGDEKLFF.